This paragraph covers one T cell receptor beta chain sequence. The same CDR3 can be traced to other DNA sequences in this sample. This record belongs to a study of blood T cell repertoires in COVID-19. Study overall: Acute and convalescent COVID-19 samples came from the United States, Italy and Spain. The analysed material was cDNA or gDNA that came from T cells, B-cell-depleted T cells, or PBMCs.

As originally analysed: Reference gene primers were amplified, and this amplification served to estimate nucleated cell counts. The assay was immunoSEQ multiplex PCR, and TCRdb's table has in-frame clones only and misses some. V, J and clone size are taken as reported in that table, and D and trimming were inferred from the DNA itself. The data hold roughly 250,000 clones, with about nine tenths observed a single time. Trimming cost V 6 bases and J 1 base, with 6 bases left between them. Germline loops: CDR1 SQVTM, CDR2 ANQGSEA. The CDR3 loop spans 11 amino acids. The chain uses TRBV29-1 and TRBJ1-1; D may be TRBD1 (5 bases). This sequence originates from a woman between 40 and 55 years old with acute or convalescent COVID-19. Material: peripheral blood. This CDR3 reads CSVGQNTEAFF. The CDR3 DNA reads TGCAGCGTAGGACAGAACACTGAAGCTTTCTTT.